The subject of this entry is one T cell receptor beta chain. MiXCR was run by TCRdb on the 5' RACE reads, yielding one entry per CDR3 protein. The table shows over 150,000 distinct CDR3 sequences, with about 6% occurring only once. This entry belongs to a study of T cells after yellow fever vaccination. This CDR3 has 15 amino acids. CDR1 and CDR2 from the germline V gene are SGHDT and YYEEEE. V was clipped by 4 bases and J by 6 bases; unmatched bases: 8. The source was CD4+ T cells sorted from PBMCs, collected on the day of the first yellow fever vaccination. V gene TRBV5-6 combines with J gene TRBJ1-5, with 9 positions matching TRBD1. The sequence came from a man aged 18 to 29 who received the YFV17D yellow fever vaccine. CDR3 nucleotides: TGTGCCAGCAGCCGTTCCGACAGGGGGAGTCAGCCCCAGCATTTT. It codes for CASSRSDRGSQPQHF.